Listed below are T cell receptor beta chains from one sample, sequenced in a study of Ad26.COV2.S vaccination and SARS-CoV-2 variants. TCRdb's copy holds only in-frame clones and misses some; the assay was immunoSEQ multiplex PCR. The sample has about 400,000 clones, 89% seen once; the top ten hold under 2%. The sample consisted of peripheral blood, taken in a trial of Ad26.COV2.S vaccine versus placebo. The source is a person between 18 and 65 years old who received the Ad26.COV2.S COVID-19 vaccine or a placebo. CDR3s include the opening cysteine and the closing phenylalanine or tryptophan. A D gene is named only where the DNA matches it firmly. The size entry is marked missing in some rows and otherwise reads once, few, many or a size class.

CDR3nt: TGTGCCAGCAGCCAGACAACAGGGGGGGAGACCCAGTACTTC
CDR3aa: CASSQTTGGETQYF
j_gene: TRBJ2-5
abundance: once
d_gene: TRBD1
v_gene: TRBV3-1/TRBV3-2

CDR3nt: TGTGCCAGCAGCTTAGGGGGGACAGGGTTCGAGCAGTACTTC
CDR3aa: CASSLGGTGFEQYF
j_gene: TRBJ2-7
abundance: few
d_gene: TRBD1
v_gene: TRBV7-6

CDR3nt: TGTGCCAGCAGCGCTACAGGGGGCTCTGGGGAGCTGTTTTTT
CDR3aa: CASSATGGSGELFF
j_gene: TRBJ2-2
abundance: -
d_gene: TRBD1
v_gene: TRBV9

CDR3nt: TGTGCCAGCAGCTTAGATCCGGCAGATACGCAGTATTTT
CDR3aa: CASSLDPADTQYF
j_gene: TRBJ2-3
abundance: -
d_gene: -
v_gene: TRBV7-2

CDR3nt: TGTGCCAGCAGCTTATCGGCTGTGGGGGAGACCCAGTACTTC
CDR3aa: CASSLSAVGETQYF
j_gene: TRBJ2-5
abundance: -
d_gene: -
v_gene: TRBV7-3

CDR3nt: TGTGCCAGTAGTATGCGGAGGGACAGGATATTAGCCAAAAACATTCAGTACTTC
CDR3aa: CASSMRRDRILAKNIQYF
j_gene: TRBJ2-4
abundance: -
d_gene: TRBD1
v_gene: TRBV19

CDR3nt: TGTGCCAGTAGTAATCTGAGGGAGGGCCATTTGAATGAGCAGTTCTTC
CDR3aa: CASSNLREGHLNEQFF
j_gene: TRBJ2-1
abundance: -
d_gene: TRBD2
v_gene: TRBV19

CDR3nt: TGTGCCAGCAGCTCGGGACGCCGGGCCTTCTCCTACAATGAGCAGTTCTTC
CDR3aa: CASSSGRRAFSYNEQFF
j_gene: TRBJ2-1
abundance: -
d_gene: -
v_gene: TRBV5-6

CDR3nt: TGCAGCGTTGGAGACAGGGACGGCAATCAGCCCCAGCATTTT
CDR3aa: CSVGDRDGNQPQHF
j_gene: TRBJ1-5
abundance: -
d_gene: TRBD1
v_gene: TRBV29-1

CDR3nt: TGTGCCATCTTAGCGGGAGAGAGCAATGAGCAGTTCTTC
CDR3aa: CAILAGESNEQFF
j_gene: TRBJ2-1
abundance: -
d_gene: TRBD2
v_gene: TRBV10-3